The T cell receptor beta chain under discussion was sequenced for a study of patients and donors after allogeneic stem cell transplantation. TCRdb ran MiXCR on the RT-PCR reads and lists one entry per CDR3 protein. Among 20,000 or so distinct CDR3 sequences listed, 4.5% to 5.5% were seen once. This clonotype was seen at least ten times. The germline gives CDR1 LGHNA, CDR2 YNFKEQ. The CDR3 extends over 16 amino acids. The V end lost 8 bases, the J end lost 6 bases, and 22 bases lay between the germline ends. The receptor was isolated from a human donor who was either an allogeneic HSCT recipient or a stem cell or donor lymphocyte infusion donor (not recorded which). It is not recorded whose cells these are; they may come from a transplant donor. J is TRBJ2-2 and V is TRBV4-2, with a tentative D call TRBD1 (5 bases). The sample was blood, either unsorted or a sorted T cell fraction (not recorded which). CDR3 protein: CASAPDRAPRAGELFF. CDR3 in DNA: TGTGCCAGCGCCCCGGACCGGGCCCCCAGGGCCGGGGAGCTGTTTTTT.